This TCR beta chain comes out of a study of CD8 T cells in ankylosing spondylitis. Study-wide points: Previous work reported some of these motif variants in the synovial fluid and blood of reactive arthritis. Disease-linked clones, CD8+, were relatively rare in peripheral blood. Reportedly, significant enrichment of disease-linked clones occurred in matched ankylosing spondylitis synovial fluid.

The CDR3 has 14 residues. Trimming cost V 0 bases and J 3 bases, with 9 bases left between them. As the method for making TCR beta libraries, quantitative 5'-RACE with molecular barcodes was used. TCRdb re-derived calls from the 5' RACE reads in MiXCR, one entry per CDR3 protein. The table includes 30,000 to 40,000 distinct CDR3 sequences, roughly 7.9% detected once. This clonotype was detected only a few times. Its antigen is as yet unknown. Sequencing used blood, either unsorted or a sorted T cell fraction (not recorded which). The receptor comes from a male donor with ankylosing spondylitis or in good health (not recorded which). The genes are TRBV23-1 and TRBJ2-7; possibly TRBD1 or TRBD2 for D (5 bases each). TRBV23-1 is placed among ORFs of uncertain function. CDR3 bases: TGCGCCAGCAGTCAATCCCGGGACGACTACGAGCAGTACTTC. This gives the protein CASSQSRDDYEQYF.